This T cell receptor (beta chain) stems from a study of blood T cells in healthy people across ages. Study-wide context: Capturing about one barcoded beta molecule per two T cells was achieved by template switching.

The study, taken as a whole, reports: With age, beta diversity per million T cells declined roughly linearly, significantly by 40. Without sorted subsets, naive and antigen-experienced compartments could not be conclusively compared. A greater number of naive CD4+ cells and higher diversity distinguished long-lived donors from aged donors.

A sample-barcoded 5' primer and a J-beta primer mix were used in a second PCR of about 6 to 12 cycles. In TCRdb, the 5' RACE reads were re-called with MiXCR into one record per CDR3 protein. This table holds roughly 640,000 distinct CDR3 sequences, around 31% found once. This clonotype was observed a handful of times. No antigen is known for it. With 3 bases removed from V and 4 bases from J, the gap between germline ends came to 14 bases. CDR3 length: 15 residues. CDR1 SGHKS and CDR2 YYEKEE come from the germline V gene (reference sequence). The genes are TRBV5-5 and TRBJ1-5; a weak D match, TRBD1 (5 bases). The specimen sequenced was blood. The sequence was obtained from a woman aged 80 or older in good health. The CDR3 DNA sequence: TGTGCCAGCAGCTGGGGACCCTGGGGGAATCAGCCCCAGCATTTT. This sequence encodes CASSWGPWGNQPQHF.